These T cell receptor beta chains were read from a single sample in a study of blood T cells in healthy people across ages. TCRdb re-derived calls from the 5' RACE reads in MiXCR, one entry per CDR3 protein. This sample carries 600,000 to 1,000,000 distinct CDR3 sequences, over 45% of them seen once, and the ten largest clones take roughly 20%. The sample consisted of blood. The origin of the receptors is a man aged 25-45 years in good health. Both conserved end residues are part of each CDR3. Each record gives: J gene, clone size, V gene, D gene, CDR3 DNA, CDR3 protein. The D gene is left open where the match is weak. Where a row states a size, it is once, few, many or the class of an expanded clone; other rows omit it.

>TRBJ2-4|-|TRBV9|TRBD2
TGTGCCAGCAGCCCCCAGAAGCGGGGGGGCGGCATTCAGTACTTC
CASSPQKRGGGIQYF
>TRBJ2-5|-|TRBV7-9|-
TGTGCCAGCAGCTTTGACGGGGTTGGGGAGACCCAGTACTTC
CASSFDGVGETQYF
>TRBJ2-5|few|TRBV6-2/TRBV6-3|-
TGTGCCAGCAGTCGTAGCGGCCAACGTCGGCAGTACTTC
CASSRSGQRRQYF
>TRBJ2-7|-|TRBV19|-
TGTGCCAGTAGTATGACCTCTACCTACGAGCAGTACTTC
CASSMTSTYEQYF
>TRBJ1-5|many|TRBV29-1|TRBD1
TGCAGCGTCGTACAGGGGAATCAGCCCCAGCATTTT
CSVVQGNQPQHF
>TRBJ1-2|few|TRBV6-6|TRBD1
TGTGCCAGCGGGCAGGGGGCTAACTATGGCTACACCTTC
CASGQGANYGYTF
>TRBJ2-5|-|TRBV6-5|-
TGTGCCAGCAGCCGGTCGGACAGATCAGAGACCCAGTACTTC
CASSRSDRSETQYF
>TRBJ1-6|-|TRBV14|-
TGTGCCAGCAGCCAAACCCAGAATTCACCCCTCCACTTT
CASSQTQNSPLHF
>TRBJ1-1|once|TRBV28|-
TGTGCCAGCCCCTCTTGGGGGAACGCTGAAGCTTTCTTT
CASPSWGNAEAFF
>TRBJ2-1|-|TRBV7-6|-
TGTGCCAGCAGCTTAGCGGGCGTTGAGCAGTTCTTC
CASSLAGVEQFF
>TRBJ1-1|-|TRBV7-3|-
TGTGCCAGCAGCTTAATCGGAAAGGGCACTGAAGCTTTCTTT
CASSLIGKGTEAFF
>TRBJ2-1|-|TRBV20-1|TRBD1
TGCAGCGAAAGGACAGGGCGGAATGAGCAGTTCTTC
CSERTGRNEQFF
>TRBJ2-5|-|TRBV12-3/TRBV12-4|TRBD1
TGTGCCAGCAGCCCCGGGACAGGGATGGAGACCCAGTACTTC
CASSPGTGMETQYF
>TRBJ2-1|-|TRBV7-2|-
TGTGCCAGCAGCTTAGGGGTAGGTACCTACAATGAGCAGTTCTTC
CASSLGVGTYNEQFF
>TRBJ2-1|-|TRBV10-3|-
TGTGCCATCAGTGAGCTTTTGACTGAGCAGTTCTTC
CAISELLTEQFF
>TRBJ2-5|-|TRBV7-3|TRBD2
TGTGCCAGCAGCTTACGGCCTAGCGGGACGGCGGAGACCCAGTACTTC
CASSLRPSGTAETQYF
>TRBJ1-2|-|TRBV4-2|TRBD1
TGTGCCAGCAGCCAAGATACCCAACAGGGGATGGGCTACACCTTC
CASSQDTQQGMGYTF
>TRBJ2-5|-|TRBV11-2|-
TGTGCCAGCAGCCAAGACATAGAGCAAGAGACCCAGTACTTC
CASSQDIEQETQYF
>TRBJ1-2|-|TRBV5-1|TRBD1
TGCGCCAGCACCCAAGGGACAGGAAACTATGGCTACACCTTC
CASTQGTGNYGYTF
>TRBJ2-1|once|TRBV6-5|TRBD2
TGTGCCAGCAGTATGACGGGGGGGTACGGACTACAGTTCTTC
CASSMTGGYGLQFF
>TRBJ2-1|-|TRBV7-2|-
TGTGCCAGCAGCCCTAGAGGTAATTACAATGAGCAGTTCTTC
CASSPRGNYNEQFF
>TRBJ2-7|-|TRBV28|TRBD2
TGTGCCAGCAGTTCACCCGGGACTAGGGCTGACGAGCAGTACTTC
CASSSPGTRADEQYF
>TRBJ2-7|-|TRBV7-2|-
TGTGCCAGCAGCTTAGTTTTGACGTACGAGCAGTACTTC
CASSLVLTYEQYF
>TRBJ2-4|-|TRBV7-2|-
TGTGCCAGCAGCTTGATGGGTCCCAAAAGCATTCAGTACTTC
CASSLMGPKSIQYF
>TRBJ2-7|many|TRBV21-1|-
TGTGCCAGCAGCCCCTCCTGCGAGCAGTACTTC
CASSPSCEQYF
>TRBJ2-7|-|TRBV5-1|-
TGCGCCAGCAGCTTGGTGGGTTTCGGGGGCTACGAGCAGTACTTC
CASSLVGFGGYEQYF
>TRBJ1-2|-|TRBV4-2|-
TGTGCCAGCAGCCAAGACGAAGGAACTGGCTACACCTTC
CASSQDEGTGYTF
>TRBJ2-1|-|TRBV20-1|-
TGCAGTGCTATTTCTGGGGGCCGCTTCAATGAGCAGTTCTTC
CSAISGGRFNEQFF
>TRBJ1-2|-|TRBV29-1|-
TGCAGCGTTGATCGGGGCGCGAACTATGGCTACACCTTC
CSVDRGANYGYTF
>TRBJ2-5|-|TRBV7-9|-
TGTGCCAGCAGCTTAGCTTCCGGGGCAGGGAGAGAGCAGTACTTC
CASSLASGAGREQYF
>TRBJ1-5|-|TRBV4-1|-
TGCGCCAGCAGCCTCAACGCGGAGCAGCCCCAGCATTTT
CASSLNAEQPQHF
>TRBJ2-1|-|TRBV4-3|-
TGCGCCAGCAGCCAAGATGGGTGGAATGAGCAGTTCTTC
CASSQDGWNEQFF
>TRBJ2-5|-|TRBV20-1|-
TGCAGCTGCGGGGAAGAGACCCAGTACTTC
CSCGEETQYF
>TRBJ2-1|-|TRBV29-1|-
TGCAGCGTTGTAAGTGGGAGGTGGGGCAATGAGCAGTTCTTC
CSVVSGRWGNEQFF
>TRBJ2-7|few|TRBV6-2/TRBV6-3|TRBD2
TGTGCCAGCATAAATCGACGAGGACTAGGGTACGAGCAGTACTTC
CASINRRGLGYEQYF
>TRBJ1-5|-|TRBV3-1|-
TGTGCCAGCAGCTCTCAGGGGCAGCCCCAGCATTTT
CASSSQGQPQHF
>TRBJ2-7|-|TRBV20-1|TRBD2
TGCAGTGCTAGAGCCCGCGGGGGCTCCTACGAGCAGTACTTC
CSARARGGSYEQYF
>TRBJ2-1|-|TRBV5-6|TRBD2
TGTGCCAGCGACCGCGGGGCGGGGGGCAATGAGCAGTTCTTC
CASDRGAGGNEQFF
>TRBJ1-6|-|TRBV7-2|-
TGTGCCAGCAGTCGAAAAACGGGGGACTCACCCCTCCACTTT
CASSRKTGDSPLHF
>TRBJ1-6|-|TRBV7-2|TRBD1
TGTGCTTTACGTGGGACAGTGAATTCACCCCTCCACTTT
CALRGTVNSPLHF
>TRBJ2-5|once|TRBV4-1|-
TGCGCCAGCAGCGACGGGACTCTGAAAGAGACCCAGTACTTC
CASSDGTLKETQYF
>TRBJ2-1|-|TRBV6-4|TRBD2
TGTGCGACTAGCCGGGGAGGCGCCTACAATGAGCAGTTCTTC
CATSRGGAYNEQFF
>TRBJ2-1|-|TRBV7-2|TRBD1
TGTGCCAGCAGCTTGAGGCGGACAGGGGACTCTGAGCAGTTCTTC
CASSLRRTGDSEQFF
>TRBJ2-5|-|TRBV20-1|-
TGCAGTGCTAGAGAAGATGCCCGGCGCACCTCAGAGACCCAGTACTTC
CSAREDARRTSETQYF
>TRBJ1-6|-|TRBV20-1|-
TGCAGTGCTAGAGGGGGCGACAACTCCTATAATTCACCCCTCCACTTT
CSARGGDNSYNSPLHF
>TRBJ1-1|-|TRBV7-9|TRBD1
TGTGCCAGCAATTCGAGGGACAGTGTATGGAACACTGAAGCTTTCTTT
CASNSRDSVWNTEAFF
>TRBJ2-1|few|TRBV9|-
TGTGCCAGCAGCGTAGTAGGTGGTCAGGTTCATGGCAATGAGCAGTTCTTC
CASSVVGGQVHGNEQFF
>TRBJ2-7|few|TRBV29-1|TRBD2
TGCAGCGTTGAAGACGGGACTAGCGGCTACGAGCAGTACTTC
CSVEDGTSGYEQYF
>TRBJ2-5|few|TRBV12-3/TRBV12-4|-
TGTGCCAGCAGTTTAGCCCCAACAGGAGAGACCCAGTACTTC
CASSLAPTGETQYF
>TRBJ2-5|-|TRBV5-1|TRBD1
TGCGCCAGCAGCACCCAGAGGACAGGGATACAAGAGACCCAGTACTTC
CASSTQRTGIQETQYF
>TRBJ2-7|-|TRBV11-1|TRBD2
TGTGCCAGCAGTGGTAGCGGGGTCTACGAGCAGTACTTC
CASSGSGVYEQYF
>TRBJ2-4|-|TRBV3-1|-
TGTGCCAGCAGCCAAGATCTCTTACCCTTTAAAAACATTCAGTACTTC
CASSQDLLPFKNIQYF
>TRBJ2-6|many|TRBV11-3|-
TGTGCCAGCAGCTCAAGCGGAGCTGGGGCCAACGTCCTGACTTTC
CASSSSGAGANVLTF
>TRBJ2-3|few|TRBV3-1|TRBD2
TGTGCCAGCAGCCACCAGCGGGGTGGGGGCACAGATACGCAGTATTTT
CASSHQRGGGTDTQYF
>TRBJ2-5|few|TRBV29-1|TRBD2
TGCAGCGTTAAGTGGACTAGCGGACAAGAGACCCAGTACTTC
CSVKWTSGQETQYF
>TRBJ1-1|-|TRBV3-1|-
TGTGCCAGCAGCCAAGATCTGAACACTGAAGCTTTCTTT
CASSQDLNTEAFF
>TRBJ2-1|-|TRBV20-1|-
TGCAGTGCTAGGCTAGCGATGAGCTCCTACAATGAGCAGTTCTTC
CSARLAMSSYNEQFF
>TRBJ1-2|-|TRBV4-1|TRBD1
TGCGCCAGCAGCCAAGTAGGGGGCGATGGCTACACCTTC
CASSQVGGDGYTF
>TRBJ2-7|-|TRBV11-2|TRBD2
TGTGCCAGCAGACGACTAGCGGGACTCTACGAGCAGTACTTC
CASRRLAGLYEQYF
>TRBJ2-7|-|TRBV10-3|-
TGTGCCATCAGTCATAAGGAGTACGAGCAGTACTTC
CAISHKEYEQYF